The 19 T cell receptor beta chains below come from one sample, sequenced in a study of blood T cell repertoires in COVID-19. Libraries were prepared by immunoSEQ multiplex PCR; TCRdb keeps only in-frame clonotypes and omits some of them. The sample yields roughly 100,000 clones, 85% to 90% seen once. Sequencing was carried out using peripheral blood. Receptor source: a man aged 50-60 years with active or convalescent COVID-19.

The rearrangement joins TRBV27 to TRBJ2-1; 16 positions agree with TRBD2. The CDR3 sequence is 15 residues long. V was pared by 5 bases and J by 12 bases, with 7 bases of the junction left unmatched. CDR1 is MNHEY, CDR2 SMNVEV, per germline (reference sequence). The CDR3 region has the DNA TGTGCCAGCAGTCCGGGACTAGCGGGGGGGCGGGGGCAGTTCTTC. As protein: CASSPGLAGGRGQFF.

The genes are TRBV19 and TRBJ1-4; TRBD1 is a possible D gene (6 bases). The CDR3 covers 16 residues. CDR1 and CDR2 from the germline V gene are LNHDA and SQIVND (reference sequence). V was trimmed by 4 bases and J by 6 bases, leaving 18 bases between them. The CDR3 coding sequence is TGTGCCAGTAGTACAGGCTCCCTTGGGGGCCATGAAAAACTGTTTTTT. Encoded protein: CASSTGSLGGHEKLFF.

This clone has just a few counts. The rearrangement links TRBV7-9 to TRBJ2-3, with 11 bases that match TRBD2. Looked up from germline, CDR1 is SEHNR and CDR2 is FQNEAQ (reference sequence). The V gene end was trimmed by 2 bases and the J gene end by 4 bases; junction bases not matched to a gene: 2. This CDR3 has 15 amino acids. The CDR3 loop reads CASSLLAGGPDTQYF. CDR3 in DNA: TGTGCCAGCAGCTTATTAGCGGGGGGGCCAGATACGCAGTATTTT.

The CDR3 reads CSVGGVRSGNTIYF. DNA for the CDR3: TGCAGCGTTGGAGGTGTCAGATCTGGAAACACCATATATTTT. The chain links TRBV29-1 to TRBJ1-3, with unresolved D. CDR1 and CDR2 (germline): SQVTM, ANQGSEA. With 4 bases removed from V and 1 base from J, the gap between germline ends came to 11 bases. CDR3 length: 14 residues.

The chain couples TRBV3-1 (or the pseudogene TRBV3-2) to TRBJ1-2; D possibly corresponds to TRBD1 (5 bases). V lost 5 bases and J lost 0, with 13 bases in between. The CDR3 has 15 amino acids. Germline V gives CDR1 LGHDT, CDR2 YNNKEL (reference sequence). The CDR3 bases are TGTGCCAGCAGCTCCCAGGGTGGAGCTAACTATGGCTACACCTTC. Protein sequence: CASSSQGGANYGYTF.

The chain carries TRBV5-1 and TRBJ2-5; 10 bases are shared with TRBD1. J lost 7 bases, V lost 6 bases, and 12 bases had no gene match. This CDR3 region has 15 residues. Germline-derived CDR1 and CDR2 are SGHRS and YFSETQ. Here the CDR3 reads CASTLRDRGGGTQYF. CDR3 DNA sequence: TGCGCCAGCACCCTCCGGGACAGGGGAGGTGGGACCCAGTACTTC.

The rearrangement uses TRBV6-5 and TRBJ1-5; 9 positions agree with TRBD1. This CDR3 comprises 14 residues. V lost 10 bases to trimming and J lost 7 bases; unmatched junction nucleotides: 11. CDR1 and CDR2 (germline): MNHEY, SVGAGI. The CDR3 spells CATETGGVVQPQHF. The CDR3 coding sequence is TGTGCCACCGAGACAGGGGGTGTGGTACAGCCCCAGCATTTT.

The rearrangement uses TRBV10-1 and TRBJ2-7; 8 bases are a match to TRBD1. CDR1 is WNHNN and CDR2 is SYGVQD in the germline V gene (reference sequence). V shed 3 bases and J 7 bases; nucleotides not matched to a gene: 5. The CDR3 contains 13 residues. The CDR3: CASSDIRTGEQYV. The CDR3, as DNA: TGCGCCAGCAGTGACATTCGGACAGGGGAGCAGTACGTC.

The genes are TRBV6-6 and TRBJ1-6; D gene uncertain. This CDR3 contains 14 residues. CDR1 and CDR2 from the germline V gene are MNHNY and SVGAGI (reference sequence). V was cut by 0 bases and J by 7 bases, with 7 bases left in between. The CDR3 DNA reads TGTGCCAGCAGTTACTCTGAGGGAAATTCACCCCTCCACTTT. Translation gives CASSYSEGNSPLHF.

The chain has TRBV10-1 and TRBJ1-5, with D possibly being TRBD1 (5 bases). This CDR3 comprises 15 residues. Germline V lookup: CDR1 WNHNN, CDR2 SYGVQD (reference sequence). V was clipped by 4 bases and J by 3 bases, with 13 bases between them. The CDR3 loop reads CASSGRGEVNQPQHF. The CDR3 DNA sequence: TGCGCCAGCAGTGGGCGGGGGGAGGTCAATCAGCCCCAGCATTTT.

V usage is TRBV18 and J usage is TRBJ1-1, with a weak D call TRBD1 (5 bases). Germline lookup yields CDR1 KGHSH and CDR2 LQKENI. This CDR3 is built from 14 residues. V gave up 1 base and J gave up 1 base, with 7 bases separating them. CDR3 in amino acids: CASSPQGKNTEAFF. CDR3 sequence (DNA): TGTGCCAGCTCACCACAGGGGAAGAACACTGAAGCTTTCTTT.

This chain links TRBV7-6 with TRBJ2-5; 10 nucleotides match TRBD1. The CDR3 sequence is 13 residues long. CDR1 and CDR2 from the germline V gene are SGHVS and FNYEAQ. J was trimmed by 5 bases and V by 5 bases; bases with no gene match: 2. CDR3 residues: CASSPGQGETQYF. CDR3 bases: TGTGCCAGCAGCCCGGGACAGGGGGAGACCCAGTACTTC.

The V and J genes are TRBV6-5 and TRBJ2-5; a possible D gene is TRBD1 (5 bases). The germline V gene has CDR1 MNHEY and CDR2 SVGAGI. The CDR3 length is 14 residues. Between the trimmed V and J ends, which lost 6 bases and 2 bases, there was a span of 13 bases. Here the CDR3 DNA reads TGTGCCAGCAGCCAGGGATGGCAGCAAGAGACCCAGTACTTC. Translating it yields CASSQGWQQETQYF.

The CDR3: CASSLQGVDIQYF. CDR3 in DNA: TGTGCCAGCAGTCTGCAGGGGGTTGACATTCAGTACTTC. The V and J genes are TRBV12-3 or TRBV12-4 and TRBJ2-4; 7 bases match TRBD1. This CDR3 is 13 amino acids long. V trimming: 5 bases; J trimming: 8 bases; junction bases outside the gene matches: 6.

The J gene is TRBJ2-7, the V gene TRBV6-2 or TRBV6-3, with 9 bases that match TRBD1. Trimming took 5 bases from V and 4 from J; bases not matched to a gene: 6. The CDR3 extends over 14 amino acids. CDR1 and CDR2 (germline): MNHEY, SVGEGT. CDR3 bases: TGTGCCAGCAGTCCCCGGGGACAGGGTTACGAGCAGTACTTC. This encodes CASSPRGQGYEQYF.

V usage is TRBV19 and J usage is TRBJ1-2; D is perhaps TRBD1 (5 bases). The CDR3 runs to 13 residues. Germline V gene lookup returns CDR1 LNHDA and CDR2 SQIVND (reference sequence). V lost 5 bases and J lost 6, with 13 bases in between. The CDR3 sequence: CASSFRVANGYTF. In DNA, the CDR3 is TGTGCCAGTAGTTTCAGGGTTGCCAATGGCTACACCTTC.

CDR3 amino acids: CASTNQGQGRTEAFF. In DNA form, the CDR3 reads TGTGCCAGCACCAATCAAGGACAGGGAAGGACTGAAGCTTTCTTT. This chain links TRBV5-4 with TRBJ1-1; 8 positions agree with TRBD1. The V and J ends lost 6 bases and 5 bases, in that order; junction bases with no gene match: 12. Germline assignment: CDR1 SGHNT and CDR2 YYREEE (reference sequence). The CDR3 contains 15 residues.

This chain connects TRBV3-1 (or the pseudogene TRBV3-2) to TRBJ1-5; TRBD1 agrees at 9 bases. Germline assignment: CDR1 LGHDT and CDR2 YNNKEL (reference sequence). With 0 bases clipped from V and 0 bases from J, the junction kept 9 bases outside the gene matches. The CDR3 is made up of 19 amino acids. The chain's CDR3 is CASSQERDRESYSNQPQHF. DNA for the CDR3: TGTGCCAGCAGCCAAGAACGGGACAGGGAGAGTTATAGCAATCAGCCCCAGCATTTT.

This clone was detected a few times. The chain has TRBV18 and TRBJ1-4; no clear D. Germline V gene lookup returns CDR1 KGHSH and CDR2 LQKENI. Between the trimmed V and J ends, which lost 0 bases and 8 bases, there was a span of 10 bases. The CDR3 covers 14 residues. DNA of the CDR3: TGTGCCAGCTCACCACCGGGCACTGTGGAAAAACTGTTTTTT. Its protein is CASSPPGTVEKLFF.